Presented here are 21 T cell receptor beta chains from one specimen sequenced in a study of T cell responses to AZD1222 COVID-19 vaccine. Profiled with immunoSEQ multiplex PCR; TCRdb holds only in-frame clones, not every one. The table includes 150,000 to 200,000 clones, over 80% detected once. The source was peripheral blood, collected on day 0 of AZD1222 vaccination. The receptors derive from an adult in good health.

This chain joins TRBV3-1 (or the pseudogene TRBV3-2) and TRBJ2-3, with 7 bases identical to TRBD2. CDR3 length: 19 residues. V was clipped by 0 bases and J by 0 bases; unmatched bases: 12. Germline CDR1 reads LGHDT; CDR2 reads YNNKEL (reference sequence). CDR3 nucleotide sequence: TGTGCCAGCAGCCAAGAGCCGGGCTTCCTAGCGGCTAGCACAGATACGCAGTATTTT. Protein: CASSQEPGFLAASTDTQYF.

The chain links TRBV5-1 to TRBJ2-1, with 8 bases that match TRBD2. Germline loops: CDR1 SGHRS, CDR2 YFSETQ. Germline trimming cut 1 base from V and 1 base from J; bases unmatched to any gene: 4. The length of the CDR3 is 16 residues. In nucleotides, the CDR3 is TGCGCCAGCAGCTTGAGGGGCGGGGGGTCCTACAATGAGCAGTTCTTC. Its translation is CASSLRGGGSYNEQFF.

The CDR3 nucleotides read TGTGCCAGCAGCTTTGAGGGGGCGGGGGTTCCCTATGGCTACACCTTC. Translated, it gives CASSFEGAGVPYGYTF. The chain combines TRBV7-9 with TRBJ1-2; 7 bases are a match to TRBD1. This CDR3 region has 16 residues. Looked up from germline, CDR1 is SEHNR and CDR2 is FQNEAQ (reference sequence). J was trimmed by 4 bases and V by 3 bases; bases with no gene match: 11.

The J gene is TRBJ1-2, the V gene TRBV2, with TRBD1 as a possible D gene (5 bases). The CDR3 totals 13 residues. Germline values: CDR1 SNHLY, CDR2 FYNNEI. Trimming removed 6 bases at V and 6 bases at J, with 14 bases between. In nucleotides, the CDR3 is TGTGCCAGCAGGGAGACAGCTATAGATGGCTACACCTTC. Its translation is CASRETAIDGYTF.

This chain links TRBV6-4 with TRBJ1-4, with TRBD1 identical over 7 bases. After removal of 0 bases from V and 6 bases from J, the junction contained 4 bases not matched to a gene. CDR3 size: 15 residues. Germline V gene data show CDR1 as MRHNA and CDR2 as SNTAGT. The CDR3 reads CASSDSDREDEKLFF. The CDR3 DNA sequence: TGTGCCAGCAGTGACTCAGACAGGGAGGATGAAAAACTGTTTTTT.

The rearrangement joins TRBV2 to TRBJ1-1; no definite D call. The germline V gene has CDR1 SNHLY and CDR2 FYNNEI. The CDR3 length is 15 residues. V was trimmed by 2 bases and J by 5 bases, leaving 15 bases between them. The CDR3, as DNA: TGTGCCAGCAGTGAACGCGAATACTTCGGGACTGAAGCTTTCTTT. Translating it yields CASSEREYFGTEAFF.

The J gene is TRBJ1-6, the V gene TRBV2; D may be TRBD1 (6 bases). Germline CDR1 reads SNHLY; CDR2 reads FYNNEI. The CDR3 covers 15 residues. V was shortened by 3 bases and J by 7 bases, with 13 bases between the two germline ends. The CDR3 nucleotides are TGTGCCAGCAGTGATGGGGGCAGGGGCAATTCACCCCTCCACTTT. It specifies CASSDGGRGNSPLHF.

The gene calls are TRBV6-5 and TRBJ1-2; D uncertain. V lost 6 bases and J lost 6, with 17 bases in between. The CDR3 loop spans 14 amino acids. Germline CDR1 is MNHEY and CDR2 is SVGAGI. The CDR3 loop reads CASRGAGFGDGYTF. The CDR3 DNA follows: TGTGCCAGCAGGGGAGCCGGATTCGGTGATGGCTACACCTTC.

The CDR3 loop is CASSVAGHLNTEAFF. CDR3 nucleotide sequence: TGTGCCAGCAGCGTAGCGGGACACCTGAACACTGAAGCTTTCTTT. This chain links TRBV9 with TRBJ1-1; weak D call: TRBD1 (6 bases). Deletions cut 0 bases from V and 0 bases from J, with 9 bases between. Germline CDR1 reads SGDLS; CDR2 reads YYNGEE. CDR3 size: 15 residues.

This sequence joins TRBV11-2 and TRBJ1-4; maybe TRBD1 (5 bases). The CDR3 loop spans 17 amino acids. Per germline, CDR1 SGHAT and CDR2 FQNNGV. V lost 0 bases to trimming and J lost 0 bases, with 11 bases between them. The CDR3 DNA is TGTGCCAGCAGCTTAGATGGTAACAGGCCAACTAATGAAAAACTGTTTTTT. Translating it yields CASSLDGNRPTNEKLFF.

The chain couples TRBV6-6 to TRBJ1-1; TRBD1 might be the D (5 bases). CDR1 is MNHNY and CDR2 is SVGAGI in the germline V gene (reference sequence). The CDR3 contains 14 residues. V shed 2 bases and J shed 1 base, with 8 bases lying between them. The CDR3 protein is CASSYTGGNTEAFF. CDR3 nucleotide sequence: TGTGCCAGCAGTTACACAGGAGGGAACACTGAAGCTTTCTTT.

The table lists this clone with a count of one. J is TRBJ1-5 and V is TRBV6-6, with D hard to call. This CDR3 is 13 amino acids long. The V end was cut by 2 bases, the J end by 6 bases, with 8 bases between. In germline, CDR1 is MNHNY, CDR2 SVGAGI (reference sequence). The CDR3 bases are TGTGCCAGCAGTTACCCATCTGGTCAGCCCCAGCATTTT. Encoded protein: CASSYPSGQPQHF.

For the CDR3, the DNA is TGTGCCAGCAGTGTCAGAGAGAATGAAAAACTGTTTTTT. Translating it yields CASSVRENEKLFF. The rearrangement links TRBV2 to TRBJ1-4; D is uncertain. The CDR3 runs to 13 residues. CDR1 is SNHLY, CDR2 FYNNEI, per germline. V lost 4 bases, J lost 5 bases, and 8 bases lay in between.

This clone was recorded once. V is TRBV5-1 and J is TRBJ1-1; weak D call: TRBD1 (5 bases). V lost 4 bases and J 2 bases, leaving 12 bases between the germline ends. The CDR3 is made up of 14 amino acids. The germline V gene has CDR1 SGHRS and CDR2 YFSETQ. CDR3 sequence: CASSRGTANTEAFF. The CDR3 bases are TGCGCCAGCAGCCGAGGGACCGCCAACACTGAAGCTTTCTTT.

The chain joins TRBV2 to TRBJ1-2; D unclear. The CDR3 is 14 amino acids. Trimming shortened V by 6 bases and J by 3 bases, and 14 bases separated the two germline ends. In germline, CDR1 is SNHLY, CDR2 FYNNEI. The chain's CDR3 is CASSPSYQDYGYTF. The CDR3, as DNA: TGTGCCAGCAGCCCCTCGTATCAAGACTATGGCTACACCTTC.

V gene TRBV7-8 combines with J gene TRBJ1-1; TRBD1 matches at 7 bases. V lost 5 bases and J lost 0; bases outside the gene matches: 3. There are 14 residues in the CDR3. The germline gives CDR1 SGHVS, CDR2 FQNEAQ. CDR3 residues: CASSTGQLNTEAFF. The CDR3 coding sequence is TGTGCCAGCAGCACGGGACAGCTGAACACTGAAGCTTTCTTT.

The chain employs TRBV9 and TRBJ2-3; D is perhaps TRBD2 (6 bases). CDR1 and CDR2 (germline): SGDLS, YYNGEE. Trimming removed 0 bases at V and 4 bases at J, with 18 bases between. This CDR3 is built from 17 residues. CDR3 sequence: CASSVGGSTRVADTQYF. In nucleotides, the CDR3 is TGTGCCAGCAGCGTAGGAGGATCGACTAGAGTCGCAGATACGCAGTATTTT.

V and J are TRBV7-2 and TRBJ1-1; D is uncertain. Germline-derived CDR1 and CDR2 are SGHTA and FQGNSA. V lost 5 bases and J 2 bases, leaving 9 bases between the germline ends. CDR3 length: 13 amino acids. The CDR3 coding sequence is TGTGCCAGCAGCCCTGTGGGAAACACTGAAGCTTTCTTT. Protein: CASSPVGNTEAFF.

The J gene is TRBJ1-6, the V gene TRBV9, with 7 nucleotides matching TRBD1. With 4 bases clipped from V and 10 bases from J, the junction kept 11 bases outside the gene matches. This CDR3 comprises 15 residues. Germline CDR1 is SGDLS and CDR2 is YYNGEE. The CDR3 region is CASSPNPGGLSPLHF. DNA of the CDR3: TGTGCCAGCAGCCCCAACCCAGGGGGATTGTCACCCCTCCACTTT.

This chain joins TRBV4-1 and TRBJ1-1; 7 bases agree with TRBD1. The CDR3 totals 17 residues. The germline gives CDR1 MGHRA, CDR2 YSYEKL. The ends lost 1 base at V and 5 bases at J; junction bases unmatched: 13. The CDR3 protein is CASSQVSGDRVGTEAFF. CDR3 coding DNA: TGCGCCAGCAGCCAAGTCTCGGGAGACAGGGTTGGAACTGAAGCTTTCTTT.

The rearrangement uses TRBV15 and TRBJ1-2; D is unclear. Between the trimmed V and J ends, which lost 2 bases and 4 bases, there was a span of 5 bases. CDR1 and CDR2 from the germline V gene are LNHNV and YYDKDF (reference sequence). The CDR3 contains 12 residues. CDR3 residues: CATSRLGYGYTF. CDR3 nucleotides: TGTGCCACCAGCAGACTCGGCTATGGCTACACCTTC.